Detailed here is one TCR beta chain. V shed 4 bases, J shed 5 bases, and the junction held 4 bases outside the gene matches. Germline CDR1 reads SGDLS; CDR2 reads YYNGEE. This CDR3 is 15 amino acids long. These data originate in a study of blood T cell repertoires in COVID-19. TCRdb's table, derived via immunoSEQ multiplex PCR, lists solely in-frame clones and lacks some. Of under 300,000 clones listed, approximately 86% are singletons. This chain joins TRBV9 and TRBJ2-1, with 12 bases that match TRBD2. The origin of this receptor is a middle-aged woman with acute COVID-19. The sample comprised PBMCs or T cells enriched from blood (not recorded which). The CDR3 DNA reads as TGTGCCAGCAGCCTAGCGGGAGGGGAGAACAATGAGCAGTTCTTC. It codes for CASSLAGGENNEQFF.